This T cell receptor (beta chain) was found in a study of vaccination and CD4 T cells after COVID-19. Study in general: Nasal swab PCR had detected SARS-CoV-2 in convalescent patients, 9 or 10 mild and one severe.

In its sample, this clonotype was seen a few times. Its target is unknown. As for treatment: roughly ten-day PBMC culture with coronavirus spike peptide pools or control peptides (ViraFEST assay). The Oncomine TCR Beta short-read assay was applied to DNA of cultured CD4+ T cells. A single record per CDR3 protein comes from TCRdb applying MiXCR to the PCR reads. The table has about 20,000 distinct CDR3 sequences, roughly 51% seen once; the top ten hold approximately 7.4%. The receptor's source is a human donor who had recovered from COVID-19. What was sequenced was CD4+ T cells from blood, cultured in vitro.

CDR3 in amino acids: CASSFTGQETQYF. CDR3 nucleotides: TGTGCCAGCAGCTTCACAGGTCAGGAGACCCAGTACTTC. The chain links TRBV7-9 to TRBJ2-5; tentatively, D is TRBD1 (5 bases). The CDR3 has 13 amino acids. V was trimmed by 3 bases and J by 5 bases, leaving 10 bases between them. From germline, CDR1 is SEHNR and CDR2 FQNEAQ (reference sequence).